The entry below describes one T cell receptor (beta chain). Participants with hyperthyroidism, aged 18 to 65, were newly diagnosed with under 2 months' duration. Beta-chain TCR CDR3 regions were amplified from RNA transcripts. The workflow started with a first-round RT-PCR run with HTBI primers and then moved on to a second-round multiplex PCR. TCRdb analysed the multiplex PCR reads with MiXCR anew, one entry per CDR3 protein. The sample holds roughly 600,000 distinct CDR3 sequences, under 45% seen once. These data belong to a study of Graves' ophthalmopathy and Graves' hyperthyroidism. The CDR3 totals 16 residues. The V gene's germline CDR1 is SGHNT and CDR2 YYREEE (reference sequence). V gave up 0 bases and J gave up 1 base, with 14 bases separating them.

The receptor was derived from an adult man with Graves' hyperthyroidism. The specimen sequenced was peripheral blood or thyroid tissue (not recorded which). This chain links TRBV5-4 with TRBJ2-7; D may be TRBD2 (7 bases). The CDR3 region is CASSLVGGGLSYEQYF. The CDR3 DNA follows: TGTGCCAGCAGCTTGGTAGGGGGGGGGCTATCCTACGAGCAGTACTTC.